The rows below give T cell receptor beta chains drawn from one sample of a study of shared clonotypes between healthy human individuals. Data came from immunoSEQ multiplex PCR; TCRdb stores just in-frame clones and leaves some out. In the table there are 500,000 to 700,000 clones, roughly 95% of which are singletons. The specimen sequenced was naive CD8+ T cells sorted from blood. The receptors were gathered from a woman under 40 in good health. Both conserved end residues are part of each CDR3. D genes are given only for firm matches.

V gene	J gene	CDR3 length	D gene	CDR3 DNA	CDR3 protein
TRBV9	TRBJ2-7	15	.	TGTGCCAGCAGCGAAGGCGGGACGCCCTCCTACGAGCAGTACTTC	CASSEGGTPSYEQYF
TRBV29-1	TRBJ2-7	18	TRBD2	TGCAGCGTTGTACCGGACGGACTAGCGGGAGGTACGGGTCGGCAGCAGTACTTC	CSVVPDGLAGGTGRQQYF
TRBV4-2	TRBJ1-5	13	.	TGTGCCAGCAGCCAAGAATACGGTCAGCCCCAGCATTTT	CASSQEYGQPQHF
TRBV11-2	TRBJ2-2	13	.	TGTGCCAGCAGCTCCCCCCTACCCGGGGAGCTGTTTTTT	CASSSPLPGELFF
TRBV5-1	TRBJ2-5	13	.	TGCGCCAGCAAAGGTGAGCGCCGCGAGACCCAGTACTTC	CASKGERRETQYF
TRBV5-3	TRBJ2-7	14	.	TGTGCCAGAACCGTAGGTGGGGAGACCTACGAGCAGTACTTC	CARTVGGETYEQYF
TRBV6-5	TRBJ2-6	13	.	TGTGCCAGCAGTTACTCGACAGGAAACGTCCTGACTTTC	CASSYSTGNVLTF
TRBV29-1	TRBJ1-5	17	TRBD1	TGCAGCGTTGAAAAACAGGGACAGGGAAATAGCAATCAGCCCCAGCATTTT	CSVEKQGQGNSNQPQHF
TRBV2	TRBJ2-1	16	TRBD2	TGTGCCAGCAGTGATCCTAGCGGGAGACGTTACAATGAGCAGTTCTTC	CASSDPSGRRYNEQFF
TRBV11-3	TRBJ2-7	13	.	TGTGCCAGCAGCTACGGGACCCCCTACGAGCAGTACTTC	CASSYGTPYEQYF
TRBV6-5	TRBJ2-1	12	.	TGTGCCAGCAGGGGGCTATTTAATGAGCAGTTCTTC	CASRGLFNEQFF
TRBV7-2	TRBJ1-5	13	.	TGTGCCAGCAGCTCCCGACAAGATCAGCCCCAGCATTTT	CASSSRQDQPQHF
TRBV4-1	TRBJ2-7	13	.	TGCGCCAGCAGCCAAGATGACTCCTACGAGCAGTACTTC	CASSQDDSYEQYF
TRBV19	TRBJ1-5	13	.	TGTGCCAGCTTGGGGTCAGCAAATCAGCCCCAGCATTTT	CASLGSANQPQHF
TRBV21-1	TRBJ2-1	15	.	TGTGCCAGAAAAAACGGTGCGGGAGGGCCAGTTGAGCAGTTCTTC	CARKNGAGGPVEQFF
TRBV9	TRBJ2-7	12	.	TGTGCCAGCAACAGTGGGGGCTACGAGCAGTACTTC	CASNSGGYEQYF
TRBV27	TRBJ2-3	14	.	TGTGCCAGCTCCTCCCAACCTTCCACAGATACGCAGTATTTT	CASSSQPSTDTQYF
TRBV14	TRBJ2-7	16	.	TGTGCCAGCAGCCCCGCCCCCGGGACAAAACTCTACGAGCAGTACTTC	CASSPAPGTKLYEQYF
TRBV27	TRBJ2-7	13	.	TGTGCCAGCAGTTTTCGGGGGACCTACGAGCAGTACTTC	CASSFRGTYEQYF
TRBV28	TRBJ1-1	13	.	TGTGCCAGCAGTTTTAGGATGAACACTGAAGCTTTCTTT	CASSFRMNTEAFF
TRBV28	TRBJ2-3	14	TRBD1	TGTGCCAGCAGTATACAGGGGGCGCCAGATACGCAGTATTTT	CASSIQGAPDTQYF
TRBV28	TRBJ2-7	14	TRBD1	TGTGCCAGCAGGGCCTCGGGACAGGGTCCCGAGCAGTACTTC	CASRASGQGPEQYF
TRBV19	TRBJ1-2	15	.	TGTGCCAGTAGAATCATGGAAGGACCTTTTTCTGGCTACACCTTC	CASRIMEGPFSGYTF
TRBV28	TRBJ2-7	13	.	TGTGTCACAACAGGTCCCAGACCGTACGAGCAGTACTTC	CVTTGPRPYEQYF
TRBV27	TRBJ2-7	14	.	TGTGCCAGCAGTTTAGCCCCCACGGGGTACGAGCAGTACTTC	CASSLAPTGYEQYF
TRBV28	TRBJ2-1	14	.	TGTGCCAGCAGTTCCAGGTTATTCGACCTTGAGCAGTTCTTC	CASSSRLFDLEQFF
TRBV27	TRBJ2-3	16	TRBD2	TGTGCCAGCAGTCCCCTAGCGGGAGCGGCCACAGATACGCAGTATTTT	CASSPLAGAATDTQYF
TRBV28	TRBJ1-4	15	TRBD1	TGTGCCAGCAGTCCCGGACAGGGGTTGAGTGAAAAACTGTTTTTT	CASSPGQGLSEKLFF
TRBV4-1	TRBJ1-4	15	.	TGCGCCAGCAGAGCCAATATAGCAACTAATGAAAAACTGTTTTTT	CASRANIATNEKLFF
TRBV11-2	TRBJ2-3	18	TRBD2	TGTGCCAGCAGCCTCCTTAGCGGGACCGGGGAGCCCACAGATACGCAGTATTTT	CASSLLSGTGEPTDTQYF
TRBV4-2	TRBJ2-1	17	TRBD2	TGTGCCAGCAGCAAAGAGAGCGGGAAGGGTTTAGGAAATGAGCAGTTCTTC	CASSKESGKGLGNEQFF
TRBV4-1	TRBJ1-2	15	.	TGCGCCAGCAGCGAACCTGCAGGGTTGTCCTATGGCTACACCTTC	CASSEPAGLSYGYTF
TRBV9	TRBJ2-7	15	.	TGTGCCAGCAGCGTAGGGGGCGAGGGAATCTACGAGCAGTACTTC	CASSVGGEGIYEQYF
TRBV29-1	TRBJ1-2	15	TRBD1	TGCAGCGTTTACCCTTATGGACAGGCTAGGTATGGCTACACCTTC	CSVYPYGQARYGYTF
TRBV27	TRBJ2-2	15	.	TGTGCCAGCAGTTCGCAGTGGTCGAACACCGGGGAGCTGTTTTTT	CASSSQWSNTGELFF